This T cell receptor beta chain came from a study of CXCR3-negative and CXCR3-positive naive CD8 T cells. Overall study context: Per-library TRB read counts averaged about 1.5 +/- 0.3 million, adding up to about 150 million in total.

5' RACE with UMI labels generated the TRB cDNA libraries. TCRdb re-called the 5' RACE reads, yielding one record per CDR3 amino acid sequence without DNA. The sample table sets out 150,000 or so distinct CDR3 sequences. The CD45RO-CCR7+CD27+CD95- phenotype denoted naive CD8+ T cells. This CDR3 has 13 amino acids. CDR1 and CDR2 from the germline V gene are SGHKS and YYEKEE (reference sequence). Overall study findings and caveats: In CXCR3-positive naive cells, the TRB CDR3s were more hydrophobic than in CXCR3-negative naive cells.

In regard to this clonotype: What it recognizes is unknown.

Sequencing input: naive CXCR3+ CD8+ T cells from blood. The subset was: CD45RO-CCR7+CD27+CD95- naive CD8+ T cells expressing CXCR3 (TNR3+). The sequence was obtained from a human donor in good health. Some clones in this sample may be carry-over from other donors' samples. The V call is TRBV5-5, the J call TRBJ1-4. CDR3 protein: CASSLAGEEKLFF.